This entry is about one T cell receptor beta chain. The CDR3 has 17 amino acids. The data derive from a study of T cell changes during pregnancy in multiple sclerosis. Some clones are missing from TCRdb's copy, which holds only in-frame ones; the method was immunoSEQ multiplex PCR. The data hold about 110,000 clones, with approximately 90% observed a single time. This sequence joins TRBV21-1 and TRBJ1-4; the table's D call, TRBD1, was not checked against the DNA. TRBV21-1 is labeled a pseudogene. Sample: peripheral blood, taken after pregnancy. The source of this sequence is a female donor with multiple sclerosis, enrolled in a pregnancy study. The CDR3 DNA reads as TGTGCCAGCAGCAAAGTGGGGACAGAGGCAACTAATGAAAAACTGTTTTTT. This translates into CASSKVGTEATNEKLFF.